This T cell receptor beta chain was observed in a study of blood T cell repertoires in COVID-19. The repertoire was sequenced with immunoSEQ multiplex PCR; TCRdb's copy has only in-frame clones and lacks some. Here the sample spans fewer than 350,000 clones, 86% being singletons. Trimming pared 5 bases from V and 5 bases from J, leaving 6 bases between. The CDR3 contains 12 residues. Concerning this clone: Other DNA sequences in the sample encode the same CDR3.

This sequence originates from a woman in her twenties or thirties with COVID-19, enrolled during active disease. Sample: peripheral blood. The rearrangement links TRBV12-3 or TRBV12-4 to TRBJ2-2; a weak D match, TRBD2 (5 bases). CDR3 DNA sequence: TGTGCCAGCAGTCGGGGTACCGGGGAGCTGTTTTTT. Translation gives CASSRGTGELFF.